This T cell receptor (beta chain) was recorded in a study of blood T cell repertoires in COVID-19 (dated by TCRdb to 2018 to 2021). In terms of the full investigation: Samples from collaborators originated in the United States, Italy and Spain and spanned both the acute and convalescent phases of COVID-19. The prospective study material was composed of cDNA or gDNA derived from T cells, B-cell-depleted T cells, or PBMCs. Deeply sampled blood TCRbeta repertoires from subjects exposed to, actively infected with, or recovered from COVID-19 were included in the dataset. The repertoires were released in a freely available public database intended as a resource for research on the immune response to SARS-CoV-2. Samples came from the ongoing ImmuneRACE study (first 160 participants) plus 1,254 subjects from 6 global collaborators. Nearly every sample came with metadata listing a de-identified subject ID, COVID-19 status, age in years and sex. HLA class I and class II types, where available, came from metadata supplied by the sample provider rather than from assay-based typing.

The immunoSEQ Assay, a bias-controlled multiplex PCR, was used to amplify TCRbeta CDR3 regions from genomic DNA. As for the original processing: The number of nucleated cells in each sample was estimated by amplification of reference gene primers within the assay. To quantify the absolute abundance of each unique TCRbeta CDR3 rearrangement, sequence reads were collapsed and filtered. Productive Simpson clonality was computed per sample as the square root of Simpson's diversity index over productive rearrangements. TCRdb retrieved this table from immuneACCESS and kept in-frame rearrangements only. Not all clones are present; in checked studies, unresolved V genes account for under half, and no reason is known for the remainder. V, J and clone size are taken as reported in that table, and D and trimming were inferred from the DNA itself. The sample has roughly 230,000 clones on record, 88% of them singletons. The top ten constitute roughly 1.7% of the sample.

The CDR3 spans 15 residues, from the cysteine through the phenylalanine. The only DNA kept is the CDR3, 45 bases in frame from the first base. V is cut back by 3 bases and J by 5 bases, with 9 bases in the junction unmatched. The germline V gene (reference sequence) provides CDR1 DFQATT and CDR2 SNEGSKA. As regards this clone: Its antigen has not been determined. No base qualities exist here, and no much larger clone lies one base off it.

Collaborating institutions collected whole blood in K2EDTA tubes following their own protocols. For TCRbeta analysis, collaborator samples were shipped as frozen whole blood, as isolated PBMCs, or as DNA extracted from either sample type. What the research found in general, with its limitations: The quantity of clinical and demographic metadata differed by source and by participant and was supplied without curation.

Rearrangement joined TRBV20-1 to TRBJ2-1; TRBD2 aligns with 8 central bases. This TCR was sampled from a man aged 65-85 years with acute or convalescent COVID-19. Material: peripheral blood. This receptor carries the CDR3 CSASRAGAGNNEQFF. The nucleotide sequence is TGCAGTGCTAGTCGAGCGGGGGCGGGTAACAATGAGCAGTTCTTC.